The source of this TCR beta chain is a study of blood T cells in healthy people across ages. A J-beta primer mix and a sample-barcoded 5' primer were used in a second PCR of about 7 to 11 cycles. Each cDNA molecule, via a template-switch adaptor with 12 random nucleotides, was tagged. MiXCR was run by TCRdb on the 5' RACE reads, yielding one entry per CDR3 protein. The sample includes 600,000 to 800,000 distinct CDR3 sequences, over 40% of them seen just once. CDR3 length equals 14 residues. The germline CDR1 and CDR2 sequences are SGHAT and FQDESV (reference sequence). The ends were cut back, 5 bases at V and 1 base at J, with 12 bases in the middle. This clonotype was recorded at least ten times.

This chain connects TRBV11-1 to TRBJ2-7; D call uncertain. Sequencing was carried out using blood. This clonotype was obtained from an elderly woman in good health. CDR3 DNA: TGTGCCAGCAGCCCTAGATTTCTTTCCTACGAGCAGTACTTC. Amino acids: CASSPRFLSYEQYF. Supplemented by reference TRBV11-1 and TRBJ2-7, the full variable domain reads EAEVAQSPRYKITEKSQAVAFWCDPISGHATLYWYRQILGQGPELLVQFQDESVVDDSQLPKDRFSAERLKGVDSTLKIQPAELGDSAMYLCASSPRFLSYEQYFGPGTRLTVT.